This record covers a single TCR beta chain. Its target is not known. The germline CDR1 and CDR2 sequences are MNHNS and SASEGT. V was pared by 4 bases and J by 12 bases, with 6 bases between. The length of the CDR3 is 9 residues. This record belongs to a study of cytomegalovirus exposure and HLA in healthy donors. With 60 Vbeta and 13 Jbeta primers, the PCR was carried out. This table comes from immunoSEQ multiplex PCR, and its TCRdb copy is limited to in-frame clones, with some not included. The sample shows 60,000 or so clones, over 65% of them seen only once. General observations from the study: Cytomegalovirus status, reportedly, was diagnosed with high specificity and sensitivity by the classifier.

The J gene is TRBJ1-2, the V gene TRBV6-1; no reliable D call. The receptor's source is a middle-aged man in good health and CMV-seropositive. The sequencing sample was made of PBMCs. This CDR3 reads CASSVDHTF. In nucleotides, the CDR3 is TGTGCCAGCAGTGTAGATCACACCTTC.